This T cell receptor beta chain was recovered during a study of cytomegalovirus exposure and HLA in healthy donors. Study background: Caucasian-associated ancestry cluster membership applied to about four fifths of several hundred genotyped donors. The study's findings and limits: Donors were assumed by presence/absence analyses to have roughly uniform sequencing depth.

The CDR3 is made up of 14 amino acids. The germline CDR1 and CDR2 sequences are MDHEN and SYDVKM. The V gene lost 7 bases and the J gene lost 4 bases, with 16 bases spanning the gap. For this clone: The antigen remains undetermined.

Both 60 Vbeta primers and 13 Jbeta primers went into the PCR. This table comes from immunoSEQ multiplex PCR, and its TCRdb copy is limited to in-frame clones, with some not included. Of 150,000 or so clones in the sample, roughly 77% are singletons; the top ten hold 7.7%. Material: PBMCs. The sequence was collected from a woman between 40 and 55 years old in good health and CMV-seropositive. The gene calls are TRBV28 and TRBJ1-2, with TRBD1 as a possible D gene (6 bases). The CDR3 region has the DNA TGTGCCAGCACCTCAGCAGGGGTTGTCTATGGCTACACCTTC. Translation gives CASTSAGVVYGYTF.